The 27 T cell receptor beta chains below were found in one sample sequenced in a study of shared clonotypes between healthy human individuals. Produced via immunoSEQ multiplex PCR; TCRdb's table is partial and in-frame only. The table shows almost 700,000 clones, with about 91% occurring only once. The naive CD8 subset, CD45RO-negative cells positively selected for CCR7, excluded terminally differentiated effector memory CD45RA+ cells. Sequencing was done on a sample of naive CD8+ T cells sorted from blood. These receptor sequences come from a young man in good health.

The J gene is TRBJ2-1, the V gene TRBV28; TRBD2 aligns across 10 bases. The CDR3 spans 15 residues. Germline-derived CDR1 and CDR2 are MDHEN and SYDVKM. V dropped 8 bases and J dropped 3; count of bases not matched to a gene: 7. The CDR3 loop reads CASGLAGGGYNEQFF. The CDR3 DNA sequence: TGTGCCAGCGGATTAGCGGGAGGAGGCTACAATGAGCAGTTCTTC. Full variable domain (rest looked up from reference TRBV28 and TRBJ2-1): DVKVTQSSRYLVKRTGEKVFLECVQDMDHENMFWYRQDPGLGLRLIYFSYDVKMKEKGDIPEGYSVSREKKERFSLILESASTNQTSMYLCASGLAGGGYNEQFFGPGTRLTVL.

The V call is TRBV7-8, the J call TRBJ2-2, with TRBD2 identical over 7 bases. Germline trimming cut 6 bases from V and 0 bases from J; bases unmatched to any gene: 4. Germline V CDR1 and CDR2: SGHVS, FQNEAQ. The length of the CDR3 is 15 residues. For the CDR3, the DNA is TGTGCCAGCAGAAACGGGAGGTCGAACACCGGGGAGCTGTTTTTT. This encodes CASRNGRSNTGELFF.

The genes are TRBV15 and TRBJ2-2; 9 nucleotides match TRBD1. Germline V gene data show CDR1 as LNHNV and CDR2 as YYDKDF (reference sequence). The CDR3 runs 17 residues. V dropped 1 base and J dropped 6; count of bases not matched to a gene: 9. The CDR3 sequence: CATSRGPGQGLAGELFF. The CDR3 DNA reads TGTGCCACCAGCAGAGGCCCTGGACAGGGGCTAGCCGGGGAGCTGTTTTTT.

This chain connects TRBV2 to TRBJ1-5, with a possible D match to TRBD1 (5 bases). The CDR3 runs to 16 residues. With 1 base removed from V and 5 bases from J, the gap between germline ends came to 15 bases. Germline CDR1 SNHLY, CDR2 FYNNEI. The CDR3 is CASSEVPGPTDQPQHF. The CDR3 DNA reads as TGTGCCAGCAGTGAAGTCCCAGGGCCGACAGATCAGCCCCAGCATTTT.

This chain uses TRBV27 with TRBJ2-2; 14 nucleotides line up with TRBD2. The CDR3 consists of 17 residues. V shed 4 bases, J shed 7 bases, and the junction held 8 bases outside the gene matches. Germline loops: CDR1 MNHEY, CDR2 SMNVEV (reference sequence). The DNA of the CDR3 is TGTGCCAGCAGTTGGGGACTAGCGGGAGATAATGGCGGGGAGCTGTTTTTT. Protein product: CASSWGLAGDNGGELFF.

The gene calls are TRBV5-1 and TRBJ2-3; 7 bases line up with TRBD2. The trim removed 4 bases at V and 0 bases at J, leaving 8 bases unmatched. CDR3 length: 16 amino acids. Germline CDR1 and CDR2: SGHRS and YFSETQ. The CDR3 DNA follows: TGCGCCAGCAGCCGCGCACTAGCGCATAGCACAGATACGCAGTATTTT. It codes for CASSRALAHSTDTQYF.

This clone showed up just once. The chain combines TRBV7-8 with TRBJ2-7, with 10 bases lining up with TRBD2. CDR3 size: 15 residues. The germline V gene encodes CDR1 SGHVS and CDR2 FQNEAQ. Trimming at V came to 5 bases and at J to 3 bases, leaving 7 bases not matched to a gene. The CDR3 region has the DNA TGTGCCAGCAGCGTCGGACTAGCGGACGACTACGAGCAGTACTTC. As protein: CASSVGLADDYEQYF.

In its sample, this clone was seen once. The rearrangement links TRBV27 to TRBJ2-3; D is ambiguous. Germline assignment: CDR1 MNHEY and CDR2 SMNVEV (reference sequence). CDR3 size: 14 residues. Trimming took off 7 bases at V and 1 base at J, with 12 bases between the two ends. CDR3 sequence reads: CASNTDGRTDTQYF. CDR3 DNA: TGTGCCAGCAACACGGACGGCCGCACAGATACGCAGTATTTT.

V and J are TRBV30 and TRBJ2-7; D remains unclear. Germline V gives CDR1 GTSNPN, CDR2 SVGIG (reference sequence). V was shortened by 3 bases and J by 7 bases, with 10 bases between the two germline ends. CDR3 length equals 11 residues. In DNA form, the CDR3 reads TGTGCCTGGAGCTCCCCCGGGGAGCAGTACTTC. Translated, it gives CAWSSPGEQYF.

This clone was recorded a few times. The chain employs TRBV30 and TRBJ1-2; tentative D call: TRBD1 (5 bases). This CDR3 has 15 residues. The germline V gene encodes CDR1 GTSNPN and CDR2 SVGIG (reference sequence). Trimming shortened V by 0 bases and J by 2 bases, and 13 bases separated the two germline ends. The DNA of the CDR3 is TGTGCCTGGAGTGTACGAAGGGGTAGAAACTATGGCTACACCTTC. This sequence encodes CAWSVRRGRNYGYTF.

The chain is built from TRBV19 and TRBJ2-1; D is ambiguous. Germline V CDR1 and CDR2: LNHDA, SQIVND (reference sequence). V lost 7 bases to trimming and J lost 7 bases, with 14 bases between them. This CDR3 is 13 amino acids long. CDR3 sequence (DNA): TGTGCCAGTATGGCGGCATTAGTTAATGAGCAGTTCTTC. Its translation: CASMAALVNEQFF.

The chain carries TRBV13 and TRBJ2-7, with D perhaps TRBD2 (6 bases). V lost 6 bases and J 0 bases, leaving 12 bases between the germline ends. The CDR3 totals 14 residues. Germline assignment: CDR1 PRHDT and CDR2 FYEKMQ (reference sequence). CDR3 DNA sequence: TGTGCCAGCAGTGCCCGGACTATCTCCTACGAGCAGTACTTC. It codes for CASSARTISYEQYF.

This rearrangement joins TRBV7-6 to TRBJ2-5, with a tentative D call TRBD1 (6 bases). Germline V gene data show CDR1 as SGHVS and CDR2 as FNYEAQ. V dropped 2 bases and J dropped 1 base, with 11 bases sitting between them. This CDR3 comprises 15 residues. The CDR3 here is CASSLTARGQETQYF. CDR3 in DNA: TGTGCCAGCAGCTTAACGGCCAGGGGCCAAGAGACCCAGTACTTC.

The chain is built from TRBV2 and TRBJ2-7; 11 nucleotides align to TRBD1. V trimming: 5 bases; J trimming: 3 bases; junction bases outside the gene matches: 3. Germline V gene sequence: CDR1 SNHLY, CDR2 FYNNEI. This CDR3 is 14 amino acids long. The CDR3 spells CASSLDRGLYEQYF. Here the CDR3 DNA reads TGTGCCAGCAGTTTGGACAGGGGGCTCTACGAGCAGTACTTC. Variable domain in full (rest from reference TRBV2 and TRBJ2-7): EPEVTQTPSHQVTQMGQEVILRCVPISNHLYFYWYRQILGQKVEFLVSFYNNEISEKSEIFDDQFSVERPDGSNFTLKIRSTKLEDSAMYFCASSLDRGLYEQYFGPGTRLTVT.

The chain employs TRBV27 and TRBJ2-1; D is possibly TRBD2 (5 bases). Trimming shortened V by 6 bases and J by 8 bases, and 8 bases separated the two germline ends. The germline V gene has CDR1 MNHEY and CDR2 SMNVEV (reference sequence). The CDR3 loop spans 11 amino acids. This CDR3 is CASSQRDEQFF. CDR3 in DNA: TGTGCCAGCAGCCAGAGGGATGAGCAGTTCTTC.

The rearrangement uses TRBV13 and TRBJ2-1, with 11 bases lining up with TRBD2. The CDR3 extends over 15 amino acids. The V segment lost 5 bases and the J segment 5 bases; nucleotides outside the gene matches: 5. Germline assignment: CDR1 PRHDT and CDR2 FYEKMQ (reference sequence). The CDR3 is CASSRSLAGDNEQFF. The CDR3 DNA reads as TGTGCCAGCAGCAGATCACTAGCGGGGGACAATGAGCAGTTCTTC.

The chain links TRBV4-3 to TRBJ2-7; D remains ambiguous. This CDR3 has 13 amino acids. The V gene's germline CDR1 is LGHNA and CDR2 YSLEER. V was pared by 1 base and J by 3 bases, with 7 bases between. CDR3 sequence (DNA): TGCGCCAGCAGCCAAGGACGGTACTACGAGCAGTACTTC. This encodes CASSQGRYYEQYF.

The chain has TRBV18 and TRBJ2-3, with D possibly being TRBD2 (5 bases). This CDR3 contains 17 residues. Trimming took 4 bases from V and 0 from J, leaving 17 bases between them. Germline CDR1 and CDR2: KGHSH and LQKENI. This CDR3 reads CASSQRHGRSSTDTQYF. The CDR3 coding sequence is TGTGCCAGCTCACAGAGACATGGGAGATCTAGCACAGATACGCAGTATTTT.

V and J are TRBV27 and TRBJ2-1; D may correspond to TRBD1 or TRBD2 (5 bases each). The V end was cut by 8 bases, the J end by 9 bases, with 20 bases between. The CDR3 is 14 amino acids. Germline CDR1 MNHEY, CDR2 SMNVEV (reference sequence). For the CDR3, the DNA is TGTGCCAGCTGGGGGACGGGCGCGGGCGCTGAGCAGTTCTTC. Translated: CASWGTGAGAEQFF.

The chain links TRBV9 to TRBJ2-1; the D is unclear. V lost 2 bases to trimming and J lost 0 bases, with 9 bases between them. The CDR3 contains 15 residues. Germline V gives CDR1 SGDLS, CDR2 YYNGEE. The CDR3 DNA follows: TGTGCCAGCAGCGTGCAAGGGTACTCCTACAATGAGCAGTTCTTC. This translates into CASSVQGYSYNEQFF.

A word on this clone: Other DNA sequences from this sample encode an identical CDR3 as well. J is TRBJ2-7 and V is TRBV28; D call uncertain. This CDR3 is 11 amino acids long. Germline V gene sequence: CDR1 MDHEN, CDR2 SYDVKM. The germline V and J ends were trimmed by 5 bases and 3 bases, with 5 bases remaining between them. Here the CDR3 DNA reads TGTGCCAGCAGTGCCAACTACGAGCAGTACTTC. Translated, it gives CASSANYEQYF.

This chain joins TRBV7-2 and TRBJ2-1; 11 bases map to TRBD2. Germline V gives CDR1 SGHTA, CDR2 FQGNSA. The CDR3 has 17 residues. Unmatched junction bases numbered 6, after V lost 1 base and J lost 4 bases. The CDR3 sequence is CASSLVGSGRVYNEQFF. DNA for the CDR3: TGTGCCAGCAGCTTAGTGGGTAGCGGGAGGGTATACAATGAGCAGTTCTTC.

V gene TRBV19 combines with J gene TRBJ1-5; the D gene is possibly TRBD1 (5 bases). The CDR3 is made up of 15 amino acids. Germline assignment: CDR1 LNHDA and CDR2 SQIVND (reference sequence). The V and J ends lost 7 bases and 8 bases respectively, with 21 bases between them. CDR3 in amino acids: CASTLEDTLLEPQHF. As DNA, the CDR3 is TGTGCCAGTACTTTGGAGGACACTTTATTGGAGCCCCAGCATTTT. Filled out from reference TRBV19 and TRBJ1-5, the complete variable domain reads DGGITQSPKYLFRKEGQNVTLSCEQNLNHDAMYWYRQDPGQGLRLIYYSQIVNDFQKGDIAEGYSVSREKKESFPLTVTSAQKNPTAFYLCASTLEDTLLEPQHFGDGTRLSIL.

The chain carries TRBV5-5 and TRBJ2-3, with no clear D. The V and J ends lost 6 bases and 2 bases respectively, with 7 bases between them. Per germline, CDR1 SGHKS and CDR2 YYEKEE (reference sequence). The CDR3 is 12 amino acids. The CDR3 nucleotides are TGTGCCAGCAAAGCCAACACAGATACGCAGTATTTT. Translated, it gives CASKANTDTQYF. The complete variable domain, with remaining parts taken from reference TRBV5-5 and TRBJ2-3, reads DAGVTQSPTHLIKTRGQQVTLRCSPISGHKSVSWYQQVLGQGPQFIFQYYEKEERGRGNFPDRFSARQFPNYSSELNVNALLLGDSALYLCASKANTDTQYFGPGTRLTVL.

The chain is built from TRBV6-1 and TRBJ1-5; TRBD1 might be the D (6 bases). V lost 3 bases, J lost 5 bases, and 11 bases lay in between. This CDR3 has 14 amino acids. Germline CDR1 MNHNS, CDR2 SASEGT. CDR3 amino acids: CASSDFGGYQPQHF. CDR3 bases: TGTGCCAGCAGTGATTTTGGGGGCTATCAGCCCCAGCATTTT.

The chain couples TRBV9 to TRBJ2-7; D unresolved. Per germline, CDR1 SGDLS and CDR2 YYNGEE. The CDR3 is made up of 15 amino acids. V lost 0 bases, J lost 0 bases, and 10 bases lay in between. The CDR3 region has the DNA TGTGCCAGCAGCGTAGGAACGGCAAGCTCCTACGAGCAGTACTTC. The encoded protein is CASSVGTASSYEQYF.

J is TRBJ1-5 and V is TRBV15; maybe TRBD1 (6 bases). The CDR3 runs to 14 residues. The V gene lost 0 bases and the J gene lost 6 bases, with 9 bases spanning the gap. In germline, CDR1 is LNHNV, CDR2 YYDKDF (reference sequence). In DNA form, the CDR3 reads TGTGCCACCAGCAGAGAGGGACAATCTCAGCCCCAGCATTTT. It encodes CATSREGQSQPQHF.